One and the same sample provided the 19 T cell receptor beta chains below, sequenced in a study of technical replicates of blood from a handful of donors. TCRdb's copy holds only in-frame clones and misses some; the assay was immunoSEQ multiplex PCR. This sample has tens of thousands of clones; 96% occur once, and the top ten carry 0.37%. Source material: T cells isolated from PBMCs. Receptors were obtained from a human donor in good health.

V is TRBV6-1 and J is TRBJ2-7; TRBD1 agrees at 8 bases. Germline assignment: CDR1 MNHNS and CDR2 SASEGT. Trimming removed 5 bases from V and 3 bases from J; junction bases left unmatched: 3. The CDR3 has 13 amino acids. CDR3 in DNA: TGTGCCAGCAGTCAGGGGGCTAACTACGAGCAGTACTTC. Amino acids: CASSQGANYEQYF.

V is TRBV4-3 and J is TRBJ2-3; TRBD2 matches at 11 bases. V trimming: 0 bases; J trimming: 3 bases; junction bases outside the gene matches: 2. The germline V gene encodes CDR1 LGHNA and CDR2 YSLEER. The CDR3 extends over 16 amino acids. The CDR3 bases are TGCGCCAGCAGCCAAGATCTAGCGGGAGGTACAGATACGCAGTATTTT. Protein: CASSQDLAGGTDTQYF.

This clone was seen more than once but under ten times. The chain's CDR3 is CASSESPRGYGYTF. CDR3 DNA: TGTGCCAGCAGTGAATCTCCCAGGGGGTATGGCTACACCTTC. The chain has TRBV6-1 and TRBJ1-2; 7 bases are a match to TRBD1. Germline assignment: CDR1 MNHNS and CDR2 SASEGT. The J segment lost 5 bases and the V segment lost 2 bases, leaving 5 bases of the junction unmatched. The CDR3 sequence is 14 residues long.

The rearrangement links TRBV14 to TRBJ1-4; D is possibly TRBD1 (6 bases). Germline lookup yields CDR1 SGHDN and CDR2 FVKESK. CDR3 length: 13 residues. V dropped 3 bases and J dropped 8 bases, with 10 bases sitting between them. CDR3 amino acids: CASSHVGAEKLFF. The CDR3 coding sequence is TGTGCCAGCAGCCATGTGGGGGCGGAAAAACTGTTTTTT.

V gene TRBV6-1 combines with J gene TRBJ2-1, with 7 bases aligning to TRBD2. Unmatched junction bases numbered 5, after V lost 6 bases and J lost 0 bases. There are 15 residues in the CDR3. Germline V lookup: CDR1 MNHNS, CDR2 SASEGT. The CDR3 sequence: CASSVSGDSYNEQFF. Here the CDR3 DNA reads TGTGCCAGCAGCGTAAGCGGGGACTCCTACAATGAGCAGTTCTTC.

The V and J genes are TRBV9 and TRBJ1-3, with unresolved D. The V end lost 0 bases, the J end lost 3 bases, and 10 bases lay between the germline ends. Germline V gene sequence: CDR1 SGDLS, CDR2 YYNGEE. The CDR3 runs 15 residues. CDR3 sequence (DNA): TGTGCCAGCAGCGTAGATTTGGGCAGTGGAAACACCATATATTTT. The encoded protein is CASSVDLGSGNTIYF.

This chain connects TRBV6-5 to TRBJ2-7; no clear D gene. Germline-derived CDR1 and CDR2 are MNHEY and SVGAGI. Trimming left V 0 bases short and J 0 bases short, with 9 bases between. The CDR3 is made up of 15 amino acids. The CDR3 sequence: CASSYSDDTSYEQYF. The CDR3 DNA sequence: TGTGCCAGCAGTTACTCAGACGACACCTCCTACGAGCAGTACTTC.

The sample holds one count of this clone. CDR3 DNA: TGTGCCAGCAGTCCTCGGGGAGGTTTGAACACTGAAGCTTTCTTT. Translating gives CASSPRGGLNTEAFF. This chain links TRBV7-3 with TRBJ1-1, with D unresolved. Trimming took 6 bases from V and 0 from J, leaving 14 bases between them. Per germline, CDR1 SGHTA and CDR2 FQGTGA. This CDR3 contains 15 residues.

The J gene is TRBJ1-1, the V gene TRBV5-1, with a tentative D call TRBD1 (6 bases). CDR1 is SGHRS, CDR2 YFSETQ, per germline. This CDR3 contains 15 residues. V was shortened by 8 bases and J by 3 bases, with 20 bases between the two germline ends. CDR3 in DNA: TGCGCCAGTCGCCATAGAGGGGGGGAATACACTGAAGCTTTCTTT. Protein sequence: CASRHRGGEYTEAFF.

The J gene is TRBJ1-1, the V gene TRBV29-1, with D perhaps matching TRBD1 (5 bases). The CDR3 sequence is 14 residues long. Germline CDR1 SQVTM, CDR2 ANQGSEA. Trimming cost V 1 base and J 3 bases, with 12 bases left between them. The CDR3 DNA sequence: TGCAGCGTTGAAGTTGGAGGGGCGGACACTGAAGCTTTCTTT. It specifies CSVEVGGADTEAFF.

The rearrangement joins TRBV30 to TRBJ2-1, with 8 bases identical to TRBD2. The germline CDR1 and CDR2 sequences are GTSNPN and SVGIG (reference sequence). V shed 0 bases and J 5 bases; nucleotides not matched to a gene: 9. The CDR3 sequence is 16 residues long. The CDR3 protein is CAWSVHGSGANNEQFF. The CDR3 bases are TGTGCCTGGAGTGTACACGGTAGCGGGGCAAACAATGAGCAGTTCTTC.

The chain has TRBV6-5 and TRBJ1-1; weak D call: TRBD1 (6 bases). V lost 6 bases and J 7 bases, leaving 9 bases between the germline ends. The CDR3 runs to 11 residues. CDR1 MNHEY and CDR2 SVGAGI come from the germline V gene. The CDR3 reads CASRQGFEAFF. The DNA of the CDR3 is TGTGCCAGCAGGCAGGGGTTTGAAGCTTTCTTT.

This clone has only one observation. The V gene is TRBV9, the J gene TRBJ1-1; D is possibly TRBD1 (6 bases). Deletions cut 2 bases from V and 3 bases from J, with 14 bases between. CDR1 and CDR2 (germline): SGDLS, YYNGEE. The CDR3 contains 15 residues. This CDR3 reads CASSVTRGSDTEAFF. CDR3 DNA sequence: TGTGCCAGCAGCGTGACCAGGGGATCTGACACTGAAGCTTTCTTT.

CDR3 region: CASDGQGLTGELFF. The CDR3, as DNA: TGTGCCAGCGATGGACAGGGGCTCACCGGGGAGCTGTTTTTT. This rearrangement joins TRBV18 to TRBJ2-2; TRBD1 matches at 9 bases. V lost 8 bases to trimming and J lost 4 bases; unmatched junction nucleotides: 5. The CDR3 has 14 amino acids. Germline values: CDR1 KGHSH, CDR2 LQKENI.

The CDR3 loop reads CSDTTGYTDTQYF. The CDR3 nucleotides are TGCAGCGATACGACAGGGTACACAGATACGCAGTATTTT. The V gene is TRBV29-1, the J gene TRBJ2-3; 7 positions agree with TRBD1. From germline, CDR1 is SQVTM and CDR2 ANQGSEA. Trimming at V came to 7 bases and at J to 2 bases, leaving 6 bases not matched to a gene. This CDR3 is 13 amino acids long.

The chain uses TRBV2 and TRBJ2-7, with a possible D match to TRBD1 (5 bases). V was shortened by 4 bases and J by 2 bases, with 18 bases between the two germline ends. The CDR3 totals 16 residues. Germline values: CDR1 SNHLY, CDR2 FYNNEI. Here the CDR3 reads CASSGHPRQSTYEQYF. For the CDR3, the DNA is TGTGCCAGCAGTGGACATCCGAGACAGTCAACCTACGAGCAGTACTTC.

The chain uses TRBV7-9 and TRBJ2-1; the match to TRBD2 covers 11 bases. Germline V gives CDR1 SEHNR, CDR2 FQNEAQ (reference sequence). The V gene end was trimmed by 1 base and the J gene end by 9 bases; junction bases not matched to a gene: 5. The CDR3 loop spans 15 amino acids. The CDR3 sequence is CASSLGLAGGGEQFF. The DNA for the CDR3 is TGTGCCAGCAGCTTAGGGCTAGCGGGAGGCGGTGAGCAGTTCTTC.

This rearrangement joins TRBV19 to TRBJ2-2; 8 bases agree with TRBD2. The junction had 10 bases not matched to a gene; V was cut back by 3 bases and J by 7 bases. CDR3 length equals 16 residues. CDR1 LNHDA and CDR2 SQIVND come from the germline V gene (reference sequence). This CDR3 is CASSILGGTSFGELFF. The DNA of the CDR3 is TGTGCCAGTAGTATCTTGGGGGGGACTAGTTTCGGGGAGCTGTTTTTT. The full variable domain, its missing parts supplied by reference TRBV19 and TRBJ2-2, is DGGITQSPKYLFRKEGQNVTLSCEQNLNHDAMYWYRQDPGQGLRLIYYSQIVNDFQKGDIAEGYSVSREKKESFPLTVTSAQKNPTAFYLCASSILGGTSFGELFFGEGSRLTVL.

This clone was counted only a few times. The genes are TRBV18 and TRBJ2-4, with D perhaps matching TRBD1 (5 bases). Germline V gene data show CDR1 as KGHSH and CDR2 as LQKENI. Trimming removed 1 base at V and 1 base at J, with 5 bases between. This CDR3 is 14 amino acids long. The CDR3 DNA sequence: TGTGCCAGCTCACCACAGGGGGCCAAAAACATTCAGTACTTC. It encodes CASSPQGAKNIQYF.